One and the same sample provided the 10 T cell receptor beta chains below, sequenced in a study of glioma-infiltrating T cells after dendritic cell vaccination. This table comes from immunoSEQ multiplex PCR, and its TCRdb copy is limited to in-frame clones, with some not included. The data hold 75,000 to 100,000 clones, with over 60% observed a single time. Source: blood, taken before dendritic cell vaccination. These TCRs come from a human donor with glioblastoma.

The chain employs TRBV5-6 and TRBJ2-3; 8 bases line up with TRBD1. V lost 1 base to trimming and J lost 1 base; unmatched junction nucleotides: 5. CDR1 and CDR2 from the germline V gene are SGHDT and YYEEEE. This CDR3 comprises 16 residues. Here the CDR3 DNA reads TGTGCCAGCAGCTTGTTTCCGGGACAGGGCACAGATACGCAGTATTTT. This codes for CASSLFPGQGTDTQYF.

This clone occurred once. The chain uses TRBV10-3 and TRBJ2-7, with D possibly matching TRBD2 (6 bases). The CDR3 spans 14 residues. Trimming took off 10 bases at V and 2 bases at J, with 18 bases between the two ends. From germline, CDR1 is ENHRY and CDR2 SYGVKD. The CDR3 DNA is TGTGCCAGCACCCCCGGGACTTCTACCTACGAGCAGTACTTC. It codes for CASTPGTSTYEQYF.

The V and J genes are TRBV30 and TRBJ1-3, with unresolved D. The germline V gene has CDR1 GTSNPN and CDR2 SVGIG (reference sequence). The CDR3 loop spans 16 amino acids. The V end lost 2 bases, the J end lost 7 bases, and 21 bases lay between the germline ends. The CDR3 spells CAWSSLTQRLRNTIYF. CDR3 in DNA: TGTGCCTGGAGTTCCCTCACCCAGAGGCTACGGAACACCATATATTTT.

This clone showed up just a few times. This chain uses TRBV5-1 with TRBJ2-7; 7 nucleotides match TRBD2. J lost 1 base, V lost 0 bases, and 7 bases had no gene match. Germline CDR1 SGHRS, CDR2 YFSETQ. This CDR3 is built from 16 residues. CDR3 in DNA: TGCGCCAGCAGCTTGGCTAGTACTAGCGATTCCTACGAGCAGTACTTC. This sequence encodes CASSLASTSDSYEQYF.

This clone was counted between two and nine times. The rearrangement links TRBV5-1 to TRBJ2-1; D remains ambiguous. CDR3 length equals 12 residues. Germline V gene data show CDR1 as SGHRS and CDR2 as YFSETQ. Deletions cut 4 bases from V and 4 bases from J, with 6 bases between. The DNA of the CDR3 is TGCGCCAGCAGCACGGGTTACAATGAGCAGTTCTTC. Residues: CASSTGYNEQFF.

The rearrangement links TRBV27 to TRBJ1-2; possible D gene TRBD1, 5 bases. This CDR3 contains 14 residues. CDR1 MNHEY and CDR2 SMNVEV come from the germline V gene (reference sequence). The V end was cut by 10 bases, the J end by 4 bases, with 19 bases between. The CDR3 DNA reads as TGTGCCACCAAGGGGAACAGCCCGGTCTATGGCTACACCTTC. Translation: CATKGNSPVYGYTF.

This clone has a single count. The chain uses TRBV7-6 and TRBJ2-7; D is undetermined. The CDR3 extends over 15 amino acids. Germline CDR1 reads SGHVS; CDR2 reads FNYEAQ. V was cut by 5 bases and J by 4 bases, with 18 bases left in between. The CDR3 spells CASSPLRTAQYEQYF. The CDR3 DNA follows: TGTGCCAGCAGCCCCCTCCGAACTGCTCAATACGAGCAGTACTTC.

The chain links TRBV6-5 to TRBJ2-2; maybe TRBD2 (6 bases). The length of the CDR3 is 15 residues. Trimming shortened V by 5 bases and J by 0 bases, and 10 bases separated the two germline ends. The germline CDR1 and CDR2 sequences are MNHEY and SVGAGI. In DNA, the CDR3 is TGTGCCAGCAGTCCACTAGCCACGAACACCGGGGAGCTGTTTTTT. Translated, it gives CASSPLATNTGELFF.

V and J are TRBV30 and TRBJ1-5; D perhaps matches TRBD1 (5 bases). Germline V gene data show CDR1 as GTSNPN and CDR2 as SVGIG (reference sequence). This CDR3 is 15 amino acids long. V lost 3 bases and J 2 bases, leaving 14 bases between the germline ends. Written as DNA, the CDR3 is TGTGCCTGGAGCGCCGTCTGGGGGGGCAATCAGCCCCAGCATTTT. It translates to CAWSAVWGGNQPQHF.

The J gene is TRBJ2-6, the V gene TRBV23-1; a possible D gene is TRBD2 (5 bases). TRBV23-1 is identified as an open reading frame with a role that is uncertain. The CDR3 is 18 amino acids. V lost 2 bases and J lost 0, with 14 bases in between. CDR3 sequence (DNA): TGCGCCAGCAGTCAACCCCCTCCGGGAACCTCTGGGGCCAACGTCCTGACTTTC. Translated, it gives CASSQPPPGTSGANVLTF.